This TCR beta chain emerged from a study of Tregs in tolerant kidney transplant recipients. This table comes from immunoSEQ multiplex PCR, and its TCRdb copy is limited to in-frame clones, with some not included. Among around 98,000 clones listed, approximately 93% were seen once. This receptor was identified in a human donor who received a combined kidney and bone marrow transplant. The specimen comprised CD4+ T cells from blood, sampled before the transplant.

CDR3 coding DNA: TGTGCCAGCAGCTCTGTTAGCTTCGAGGTCGGTGAGCAGTTCTTC. Its protein is CASSSVSFEVGEQFF. The chain combines TRBV7-9 with TRBJ2-1; D remains unclear. V lost 4 bases and J lost 9, with 19 bases in between. The CDR3 sequence is 15 residues long. Germline assignment: CDR1 SEHNR and CDR2 FQNEAQ (reference sequence).